This passage covers 10 T cell receptor beta chains from one sample sequenced in a study of CD8 T cells in ankylosing spondylitis. TCRdb fed the 5' RACE reads into MiXCR, producing one record per CDR3 protein. The data contain roughly 370,000 distinct CDR3 sequences, approximately 20% of them singletons. No antigen has been assigned to these receptors. Overall study findings and caveats: A TCR beta motif of roughly 8 highly homologous variants seemed to mark ankylosing spondylitis blood.

Source material: blood, either unsorted or a sorted T cell fraction (not recorded which). The receptors originated from a male donor with ankylosing spondylitis.

In nucleotides, the CDR3 is TGTGCCAGCAGCCTAGCCGGACTAGCGGGAGGTACCGGGGAGCTGTTTTTT. Amino acid sequence: CASSLAGLAGGTGELFF. This rearrangement joins TRBV3-1 to TRBJ2-2, with 14 bases matching TRBD2. CDR1 and CDR2 from the germline V gene are LGHDT and YNNKEL (reference sequence). V shed 4 bases and J 5 bases; nucleotides not matched to a gene: 6. CDR3 length: 17 residues.

The chain combines TRBV29-1 with TRBJ2-7; 12 bases are a match to TRBD2. The J segment lost 6 bases and the V segment lost 4 bases, leaving 10 bases of the junction unmatched. This CDR3 is built from 15 residues. Germline V gives CDR1 SQVTM, CDR2 ANQGSEA. The CDR3 DNA reads TGCAGCGTTGGGCGGAGACTAGCGGGAGTGGGCGAGCAGTACTTC. It encodes CSVGRRLAGVGEQYF.

This clonotype turned up a few times. J is TRBJ2-7 and V is TRBV19; 10 bases are shared with TRBD1. Germline assignment: CDR1 LNHDA and CDR2 SQIVND (reference sequence). The CDR3 consists of 15 residues. J lost 5 bases, V lost 5 bases, and 9 bases had no gene match. Here the CDR3 DNA reads TGTGCCAGTAGTGCCTCCGGGACAGGGGTCCACGAGCAGTACTTC. This gives the protein CASSASGTGVHEQYF.

The chain combines TRBV20-1 with TRBJ2-7, with D perhaps matching TRBD1 or TRBD2 (6 bases each). Germline assignment: CDR1 DFQATT and CDR2 SNEGSKA (reference sequence). Trimming removed 5 bases from V and 7 bases from J, with 18 bases in between. The CDR3 contains 13 residues. The CDR3, as DNA: TGCAGTGCTGAGGAAGGGGGAGGTGGGGAGCAGTACTTC. This translates into CSAEEGGGGEQYF.

The chain links TRBV7-9 to TRBJ2-7; 8 nucleotides match TRBD1. Trimming removed 5 bases from V and 3 bases from J; junction bases left unmatched: 6. Germline CDR1 and CDR2: SEHNR and FQNEAQ (reference sequence). This CDR3 is built from 14 residues. This chain's CDR3 is CASSPRDRLYEQYF. DNA of the CDR3: TGTGCCAGCAGCCCCCGGGACAGGCTCTACGAGCAGTACTTC.

This rearrangement joins TRBV5-6 to TRBJ2-7; D perhaps matches TRBD2 (6 bases). Looked up from germline, CDR1 is SGHDT and CDR2 is YYEEEE. Trimming pared 5 bases from V and 2 bases from J, leaving 14 bases between. The CDR3 extends over 14 amino acids. CDR3 region: CASRVGRPPYEQYF. CDR3 nucleotides: TGTGCCAGCAGGGTTGGGAGGCCCCCCTACGAGCAGTACTTC.

The chain combines TRBV7-8 with TRBJ2-7; TRBD1 agrees at 8 bases. Trimming cost V 5 bases and J 5 bases; bases outside gene matches: 11. Germline CDR1 reads SGHVS; CDR2 reads FQNEAQ. The CDR3 runs to 15 residues. Here the CDR3 DNA reads TGTGCCAGCAGCCACGACCGGACAGGGAGAAACGAGCAGTACTTC. It encodes CASSHDRTGRNEQYF.

This chain joins TRBV5-6 and TRBJ2-1; 9 nucleotides agree with TRBD2. Germline V gene sequence: CDR1 SGHDT, CDR2 YYEEEE. This CDR3 has 16 amino acids. The V segment lost 0 bases and the J segment 8 bases; nucleotides outside the gene matches: 9. CDR3 sequence (DNA): TGTGCCAGCAGCTTGGAAATAGCGGGAGATCGGGATGAGCAGTTCTTC. It yields the protein CASSLEIAGDRDEQFF.

The CDR3, as DNA: TGTGCCAGCAGTTTTGGCGACTCTGGGGCCAACGTCCTGACTTTC. Translation: CASSFGDSGANVLTF. This chain joins TRBV5-8 and TRBJ2-6, with D unclear. The CDR3 has 15 amino acids. Germline assignment: CDR1 SGHTS and CDR2 YDEGEE. Trimming took 5 bases from V and 0 from J, leaving 9 bases between them. The full variable domain, its missing parts supplied by reference TRBV5-8 and TRBJ2-6, is EAGVTQSPTHLIKTRGQQATLRCSPISGHTSVYWYQQALGLGLQFLLWYDEGEERNRGNFPPRFSGRQFPNYSSELNVNALELEDSALYLCASSFGDSGANVLTFGAGSRLTVL.

The chain links TRBV5-1 to TRBJ2-3, with 10 positions matching TRBD2. This CDR3 contains 15 residues. Trimming cost V 0 bases and J 4 bases; bases outside gene matches: 2. CDR1 SGHRS and CDR2 YFSETQ come from the germline V gene. In DNA, the CDR3 is TGCGCCAGCAGCTTGGCTCTAGCGGGAGCAGATACGCAGTATTTT. It translates to CASSLALAGADTQYF.